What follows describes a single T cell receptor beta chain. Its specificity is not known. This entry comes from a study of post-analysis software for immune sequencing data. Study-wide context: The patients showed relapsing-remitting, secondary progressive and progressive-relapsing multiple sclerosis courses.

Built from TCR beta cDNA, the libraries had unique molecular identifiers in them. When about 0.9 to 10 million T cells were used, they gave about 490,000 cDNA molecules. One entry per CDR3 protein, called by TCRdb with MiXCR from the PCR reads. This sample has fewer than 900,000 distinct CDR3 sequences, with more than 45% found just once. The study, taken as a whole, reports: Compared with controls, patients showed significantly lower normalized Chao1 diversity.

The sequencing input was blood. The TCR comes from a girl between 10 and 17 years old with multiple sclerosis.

CDR3: CASSPANRAHEQYF. As DNA, the CDR3 is TGTGCCAGCAGTCCCGCGAACAGGGCCCACGAGCAGTACTTC. The rearrangement uses TRBV28 and TRBJ2-5; maybe TRBD1 (6 bases). The better agreement between TRBJ2-7 and the DNA end casts doubt on the J call. This CDR3 comprises 14 residues. The V gene's germline CDR1 is MDHEN and CDR2 SYDVKM.